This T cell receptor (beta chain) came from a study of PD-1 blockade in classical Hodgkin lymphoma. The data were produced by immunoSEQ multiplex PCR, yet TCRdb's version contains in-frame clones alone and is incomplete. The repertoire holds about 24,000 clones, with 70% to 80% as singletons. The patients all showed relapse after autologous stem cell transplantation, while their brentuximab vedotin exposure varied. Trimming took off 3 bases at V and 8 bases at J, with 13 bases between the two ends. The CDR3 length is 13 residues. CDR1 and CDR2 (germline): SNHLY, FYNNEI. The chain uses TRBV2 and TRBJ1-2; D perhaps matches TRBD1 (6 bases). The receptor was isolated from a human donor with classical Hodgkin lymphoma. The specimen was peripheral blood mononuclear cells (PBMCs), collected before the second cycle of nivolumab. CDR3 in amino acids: CASSDPGALGYTF. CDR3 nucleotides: TGTGCCAGCAGTGATCCGGGGGCATTGGGCTACACCTTC.